The 27 T cell receptor beta chains below come from one sample, sequenced in a study of response to subunit inactivated influenza vaccine. MiXCR, run by TCRdb on the RT-PCR reads, gives a single entry per CDR3 protein. This table has roughly 700,000 distinct CDR3 sequences, 15% to 19% appearing once. This specimen consisted of PBMCs from blood, obtained about 12 days after vaccination. All receptors come from a man aged 50 to 60 who received an inactivated influenza vaccine.

A single count supports this clonotype. In nucleotides, the CDR3 is TGTGCCAGCAGCTTAATGTTTGGGGAGACCCAGTACTTC. Translation: CASSLMFGETQYF. The gene calls are TRBV7-3 and TRBJ2-5; no firm D call. This CDR3 is built from 13 residues. CDR1 is SGHTA and CDR2 is FQGTGA in the germline V gene. V was clipped by 1 base and J by 5 bases, with 8 bases between them.

The chain employs TRBV29-1 and TRBJ2-1; the D is unclear. Germline CDR1 reads SQVTM; CDR2 reads ANQGSEA. V was clipped by 5 bases and J by 3 bases, with 11 bases between them. The CDR3 sequence is 13 residues long. CDR3 coding DNA: TGCAGCGTTAGAATGAAGTTCTACAATGAGCAGTTCTTC. Amino acid sequence: CSVRMKFYNEQFF.

This chain uses TRBV5-1 with TRBJ2-1; 8 nucleotides agree with TRBD2. Germline V gene lookup returns CDR1 SGHRS and CDR2 YFSETQ. V gave up 2 bases and J gave up 8 bases; unmatched junction bases: 9. CDR3 length equals 15 residues. For the CDR3, the DNA is TGCGCCAGCAGCTTAAGCACTCCCGGGAGGGATGAGCAGTTCTTC. Protein sequence: CASSLSTPGRDEQFF.

In its sample, this clonotype was seen a few times. The J gene is TRBJ2-3, the V gene TRBV28; 9 bases are a match to TRBD2. CDR3 length: 14 residues. CDR1 and CDR2 from the germline V gene are MDHEN and SYDVKM. V lost 8 bases, J lost 1 base, and 4 bases stayed unmatched. As DNA, the CDR3 is TGTGCCAGCCTGACTAGCGGTGGCACAGATACGCAGTATTTT. Encoded protein: CASLTSGGTDTQYF.

V gene TRBV7-2 combines with J gene TRBJ2-2; TRBD2 aligns across 9 bases. V dropped 5 bases and J dropped 7; count of bases not matched to a gene: 11. This CDR3 spans 16 amino acids. Germline CDR1 and CDR2: SGHTA and FQGNSA. The CDR3 DNA is TGTGCCAGCAGCGTTGTGGCTAGCGGGGCGAGCGGGGAGCTGTTTTTT. This sequence encodes CASSVVASGASGELFF.

This clonotype was counted ten times or more. The chain is built from TRBV7-2 and TRBJ2-3, with a weak D call TRBD2 (6 bases). Trimming cost V 5 bases and J 3 bases, with 12 bases left between them. The length of the CDR3 is 14 residues. Germline values: CDR1 SGHTA, CDR2 FQGNSA. The CDR3 spells CASSHGGRTDTQYF. In DNA form, the CDR3 reads TGTGCCAGCAGCCATGGGGGGAGAACAGATACGCAGTATTTT.

This clonotype was counted a few times. V usage is TRBV11-2 and J usage is TRBJ2-3; 7 bases fit TRBD1. Germline assignment: CDR1 SGHAT and CDR2 FQNNGV. The CDR3 totals 15 residues. V lost 5 bases and J lost 5; bases outside the gene matches: 10. The CDR3 spells CASSPLTGRRDTQYF. Here the CDR3 DNA reads TGTGCCAGCAGCCCCCTGACAGGGCGTCGAGATACGCAGTATTTT. The whole variable domain, filled in from reference TRBV11-2 and TRBJ2-3, reads EAGVAQSPRYKIIEKRQSVAFWCNPISGHATLYWYQQILGQGPKLLIQFQNNGVVDDSQLPKDRFSAERLKGVDSTLKIQPAKLEDSAVYLCASSPLTGRRDTQYFGPGTRLTVL.

In this sample, this clonotype turned up many times. The chain couples TRBV7-9 to TRBJ1-5, with D maybe TRBD1 (5 bases). The CDR3 totals 15 residues. Germline V gene sequence: CDR1 SEHNR, CDR2 FQNEAQ (reference sequence). Trimming took 4 bases from V and 5 from J, leaving 15 bases between them. In nucleotides, the CDR3 is TGTGCCAGCAGCTCCGACGGGGGTTACTATCAGCCCCAGCATTTT. Encoded protein: CASSSDGGYYQPQHF.

The chain employs TRBV12-3 or TRBV12-4 and TRBJ2-3; a weak D match, TRBD1 (5 bases). The CDR3 is made up of 14 amino acids. Trimming took off 3 bases at V and 9 bases at J, with 16 bases between the two ends. The CDR3 DNA follows: TGTGCCAGCAGTTTTGCGCCGACGGCAGGGACGCAGTATTTT. As protein: CASSFAPTAGTQYF.

The V call is TRBV10-3, the J call TRBJ2-7; 7 bases align to TRBD2. J was trimmed by 9 bases and V by 6 bases; bases with no gene match: 2. The CDR3 length is 10 residues. Germline V gene sequence: CDR1 ENHRY, CDR2 SYGVKD. The CDR3 DNA reads as TGTGCCATCAGCGCGGGGGTGCAGTACTTC. Its translation is CAISAGVQYF.

This clonotype was detected only a few times. The rearrangement uses TRBV29-1 and TRBJ2-2; a weak D match, TRBD1 (6 bases). This CDR3 is built from 15 residues. Germline CDR1 SQVTM, CDR2 ANQGSEA. V was pared by 7 bases and J by 0 bases, with 15 bases between. For the CDR3, the DNA is TGCAGCGCCCGTCTGGGGGCTTCGAACACCGGGGAGCTGTTTTTT. Translating gives CSARLGASNTGELFF.

There are a few counts of this clonotype. V and J are TRBV12-3 or TRBV12-4 and TRBJ1-4; 8 bases fit TRBD1. The CDR3 spans 14 residues. With 3 bases clipped from V and 10 bases from J, the junction kept 7 bases outside the gene matches. In nucleotides, the CDR3 is TGTGCCAGCAGTTTGGCGCAGGGGGCAGGAAAACTGTTTTTT. It is translated as CASSLAQGAGKLFF.

This clonotype was observed a handful of times. This chain uses TRBV5-1 with TRBJ1-1, with D possibly being TRBD1 (5 bases). V was pared by 5 bases and J by 1 base, with 15 bases between. The CDR3 runs 15 residues. Germline CDR1 SGHRS, CDR2 YFSETQ. In DNA, the CDR3 is TGCGCCAGCAGTCTGGCTTCCGGGGGGAACACTGAAGCTTTCTTT. It encodes CASSLASGGNTEAFF.

The rearrangement uses TRBV28 and TRBJ2-7; TRBD1 matches at 7 bases. The CDR3 spans 13 residues. V shed 3 bases and J 6 bases; nucleotides not matched to a gene: 5. The germline CDR1 and CDR2 sequences are MDHEN and SYDVKM. The CDR3 sequence: CASSFYRGTEQYF. The CDR3, as DNA: TGTGCCAGCAGTTTTTACAGGGGTACCGAGCAGTACTTC.

This clonotype was recorded many times. CDR3 amino acids: CASSVTIRPAADTQYF. The CDR3 region has the DNA TGTGCCAGCAGCGTTACTATACGACCGGCGGCAGATACGCAGTATTTT. This sequence joins TRBV7-9 and TRBJ2-3; D is ambiguous. The V gene's germline CDR1 is SEHNR and CDR2 FQNEAQ (reference sequence). The CDR3 loop spans 16 amino acids. With 5 bases removed from V and 4 bases from J, the gap between germline ends came to 19 bases.

The J gene is TRBJ2-5, the V gene TRBV27; 14 bases fit TRBD2. Trimming at V came to 4 bases and at J to 4 bases, leaving 5 bases not matched to a gene. The germline V gene has CDR1 MNHEY and CDR2 SMNVEV (reference sequence). The CDR3 totals 16 residues. DNA of the CDR3: TGTGCCAGCAGTTCCCGACTAGCGGGAGGGACAGAGACCCAGTACTTC. Its protein is CASSSRLAGGTETQYF.

This clonotype was seen at least ten times. This chain connects TRBV6-1 to TRBJ2-7; TRBD2 matches 10 bases. This CDR3 spans 14 amino acids. The germline gives CDR1 MNHNS, CDR2 SASEGT. Trimming at V came to 8 bases and at J to 5 bases, leaving 9 bases not matched to a gene. The CDR3 reads CASLFTSGIHEQYF. The DNA for the CDR3 is TGTGCCAGCTTATTCACTAGCGGGATCCACGAGCAGTACTTC.

The chain has TRBV10-3 and TRBJ2-2, with D possibly matching TRBD2 (6 bases). This CDR3 has 13 amino acids. V dropped 10 bases and J dropped 3 bases, with 12 bases sitting between them. CDR1 is ENHRY and CDR2 is SYGVKD in the germline V gene. The CDR3 nucleotides are TGTGCCACTAGACTAGTCGACACCGGGGAGCTGTTTTTT. Encoded protein: CATRLVDTGELFF.

The chain is built from TRBV20-1 and TRBJ2-1, with 10 bases matching TRBD2. Unmatched junction bases numbered 7, after V lost 7 bases and J lost 4 bases. CDR1 is DFQATT and CDR2 is SNEGSKA in the germline V gene (reference sequence). The CDR3 loop spans 14 amino acids. CDR3 sequence reads: CSVIKAGGYNEQFF. CDR3 coding DNA: TGCAGTGTCATCAAAGCGGGGGGGTACAATGAGCAGTTCTTC.

The rearrangement links TRBV28 to TRBJ2-7, with TRBD1 matching over 11 bases. CDR1 and CDR2 from the germline V gene are MDHEN and SYDVKM. The CDR3 is made up of 16 amino acids. The ends lost 1 base at V and 4 bases at J; junction bases unmatched: 6. This CDR3 is CASSLFAGQGGYEQYF. CDR3 coding DNA: TGTGCCAGCAGTTTATTTGCGGGACAGGGGGGGTACGAGCAGTACTTC.

This clonotype was seen a few times. The V call is TRBV20-1, the J call TRBJ2-3, with D perhaps TRBD2 (5 bases). V was cut by 3 bases and J by 3 bases, with 7 bases left in between. Germline-derived CDR1 and CDR2 are DFQATT and SNEGSKA (reference sequence). The CDR3 runs to 12 residues. The CDR3 sequence is CSASPGTDTQYF. The CDR3 region has the DNA TGCAGTGCTAGTCCGGGGACAGATACGCAGTATTTT.

The rearrangement joins TRBV28 to TRBJ2-1; D may be TRBD2 (6 bases). CDR3 size: 15 residues. Trimming pared 2 bases from V and 10 bases from J, leaving 18 bases between. Germline CDR1 and CDR2: MDHEN and SYDVKM. The CDR3 region has the DNA TGTGCCAGCAGTTTAACACTAGTCGGGGGTGGGGAGCAGTTCTTC. It encodes CASSLTLVGGGEQFF. Full variable domain (rest looked up from reference TRBV28 and TRBJ2-1): DVKVTQSSRYLVKRTGEKVFLECVQDMDHENMFWYRQDPGLGLRLIYFSYDVKMKEKGDIPEGYSVSREKKERFSLILESASTNQTSMYLCASSLTLVGGGEQFFGPGTRLTVL.

This clonotype was detected only a few times. The chain recombines TRBV12-3 or TRBV12-4 with TRBJ2-1; possibly TRBD1 for D (5 bases). The CDR3 consists of 15 residues. V shed 6 bases and J shed 3 bases, with 15 bases lying between them. The CDR3 DNA reads as TGTGCCAGCAGCCCCGGCGCGGACAACTACAATGAGCAGTTCTTC. Protein sequence: CASSPGADNYNEQFF.

The V call is TRBV5-1, the J call TRBJ2-7, with TRBD1 identical over 7 bases. J was trimmed by 1 base and V by 3 bases; bases with no gene match: 10. From germline, CDR1 is SGHRS and CDR2 YFSETQ. This CDR3 comprises 16 residues. In nucleotides, the CDR3 is TGCGCCAGCAGCTACTCAGGGGGTTGGGGTTCCTACGAGCAGTACTTC. Protein: CASSYSGGWGSYEQYF.

The genes are TRBV9 and TRBJ2-7, with TRBD2 matching 8 bases. The length of the CDR3 is 14 residues. Trimming at V came to 4 bases and at J to 3 bases, leaving 6 bases not matched to a gene. Per germline, CDR1 SGDLS and CDR2 YYNGEE. CDR3 nucleotides: TGTGCCAGCAGCACGGGACTAGAGGGCTACGAGCAGTACTTC. Translation: CASSTGLEGYEQYF.

The chain uses TRBV7-9 and TRBJ1-3, with unresolved D. Germline V CDR1 and CDR2: SEHNR, FQNEAQ (reference sequence). V was pared by 7 bases and J by 4 bases, with 11 bases between. The CDR3 covers 13 residues. The CDR3 reads CASNLDVGNTIYF. In DNA, the CDR3 is TGTGCCAGCAACCTGGACGTCGGAAACACCATATATTTT.

This clonotype showed up just a few times. V usage is TRBV10-3 and J usage is TRBJ2-1; 9 nucleotides line up with TRBD2. Germline CDR1 is ENHRY and CDR2 is SYGVKD. The CDR3 spans 14 residues. Unmatched junction bases numbered 5, after V lost 10 bases and J lost 1 base. The CDR3 sequence: CATWSGGSYNEQFF. As DNA, the CDR3 is TGTGCCACCTGGAGCGGGGGGTCCTACAATGAGCAGTTCTTC.